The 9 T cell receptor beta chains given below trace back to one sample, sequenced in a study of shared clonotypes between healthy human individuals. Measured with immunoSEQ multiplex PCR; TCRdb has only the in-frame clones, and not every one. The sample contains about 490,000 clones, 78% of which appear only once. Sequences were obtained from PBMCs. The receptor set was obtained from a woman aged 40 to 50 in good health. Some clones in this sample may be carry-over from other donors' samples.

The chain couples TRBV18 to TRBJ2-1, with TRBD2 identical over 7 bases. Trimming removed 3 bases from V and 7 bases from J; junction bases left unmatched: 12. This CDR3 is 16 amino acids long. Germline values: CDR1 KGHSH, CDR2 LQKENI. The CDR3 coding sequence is TGTGCCAGCTCACCCCTCCTGGGCGGGAGCGTGAATGAGCAGTTCTTC. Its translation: CASSPLLGGSVNEQFF. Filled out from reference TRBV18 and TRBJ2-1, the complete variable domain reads NAGVMQNPRHLVRRRGQEARLRCSPMKGHSHVYWYRQLPEEGLKFMVYLQKENIIDESGMPKERFSAEFPKEGPSILRIQQVVRGDSAAYFCASSPLLGGSVNEQFFGPGTRLTVL.

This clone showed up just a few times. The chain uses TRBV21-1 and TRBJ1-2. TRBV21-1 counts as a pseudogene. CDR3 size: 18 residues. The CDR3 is CASAQRLSYGIIEYGYTF. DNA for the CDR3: TGTGCCAGCGCCCAACGGTTGTCGTATGGTATTATCGAGTATGGCTACACCTTC.

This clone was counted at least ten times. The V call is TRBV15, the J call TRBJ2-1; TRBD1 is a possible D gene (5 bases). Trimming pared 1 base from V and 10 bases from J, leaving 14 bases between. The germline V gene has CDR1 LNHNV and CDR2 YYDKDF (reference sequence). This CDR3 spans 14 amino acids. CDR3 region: CATSRGAEPGEQFF. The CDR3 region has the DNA TGTGCCACCAGCAGAGGGGCTGAGCCAGGGGAGCAGTTCTTC.

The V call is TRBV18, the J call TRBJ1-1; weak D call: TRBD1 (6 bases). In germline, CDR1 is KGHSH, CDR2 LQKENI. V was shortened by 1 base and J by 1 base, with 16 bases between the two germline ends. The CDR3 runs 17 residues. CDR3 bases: TGTGCCAGCTCACCACGGGTGGGGGGCGCAGGGAACACTGAAGCTTTCTTT. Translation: CASSPRVGGAGNTEAFF.

The CDR3 bases are TGTGCCAGCAGCGTAGGAGGGAGGGGCGCCTACGAGCAGTACTTC. Translation: CASSVGGRGAYEQYF. The V call is TRBV9, the J call TRBJ2-7; 7 bases are shared with TRBD2. The CDR3 has 15 amino acids. V lost 0 bases, J lost 2 bases, and 5 bases stayed unmatched. Germline-derived CDR1 and CDR2 are SGDLS and YYNGEE.

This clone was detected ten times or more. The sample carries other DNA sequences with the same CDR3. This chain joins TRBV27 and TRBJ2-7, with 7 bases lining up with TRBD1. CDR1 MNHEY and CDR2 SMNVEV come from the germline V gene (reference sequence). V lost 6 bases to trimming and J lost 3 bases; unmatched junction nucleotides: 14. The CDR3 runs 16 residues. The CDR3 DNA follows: TGTGCCAGCAGACCCTGGGGCACCGGGACAGTCTACGAGCAGTACTTC. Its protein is CASRPWGTGTVYEQYF.

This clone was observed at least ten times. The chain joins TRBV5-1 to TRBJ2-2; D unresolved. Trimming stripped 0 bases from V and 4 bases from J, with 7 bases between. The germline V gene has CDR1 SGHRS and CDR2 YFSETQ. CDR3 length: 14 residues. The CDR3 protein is CASSLADSTGELFF. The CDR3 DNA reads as TGCGCCAGCAGCTTGGCCGATAGCACCGGGGAGCTGTTTTTT.

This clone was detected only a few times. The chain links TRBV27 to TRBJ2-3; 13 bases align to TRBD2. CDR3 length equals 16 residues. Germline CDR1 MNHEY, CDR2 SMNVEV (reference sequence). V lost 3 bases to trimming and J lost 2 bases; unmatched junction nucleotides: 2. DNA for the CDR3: TGTGCCAGCAGTTTGGGACTAGCGGGATACACAGATACGCAGTATTTT. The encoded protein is CASSLGLAGYTDTQYF.

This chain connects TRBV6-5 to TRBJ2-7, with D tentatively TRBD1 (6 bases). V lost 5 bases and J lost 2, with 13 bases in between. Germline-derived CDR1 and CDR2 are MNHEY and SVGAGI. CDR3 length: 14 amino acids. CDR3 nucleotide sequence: TGTGCCAGCAGTAAACAGGGAAACACCTACGAGCAGTACTTC. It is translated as CASSKQGNTYEQYF.